The subject of this entry is one T cell receptor (beta chain). The source of the sample is a study of blood T cell repertoires in COVID-19. At the level of the study: The analysed material was cDNA or gDNA that came from T cells, B-cell-depleted T cells, or PBMCs.

Source study methods: Nucleated cell number was recorded as an estimate derived from reference gene primer amplification. Only in-frame clones appear in the TCRdb table, and some are missing; sequencing was by immunoSEQ multiplex PCR. D and trimming come from the DNA, and the V and J calls and clone size come from that table. The sample has about 200,000 clones, around 86% seen once. J gave up 5 bases and V 10 bases, and 7 bases lay outside the gene matches. Looked up from germline, CDR1 is WNHNN and CDR2 is SYGVQD (reference sequence). The CDR3 is made up of 13 amino acids. Across under 25 US areas, participants ranged in age from about 18 to 100 years. Clinical histories supplied by participants themselves formed the basis of cohort assignment.

The sequenced sample consisted of PBMCs or T cells enriched from blood (not recorded which). The receptor comes from a woman aged 40 to 50 with acute COVID-19. This chain joins TRBV10-1 and TRBJ2-2; 7 bases align to TRBD2. The CDR3 DNA sequence: TGCGCCACCAAGGCGGGAGTGACCGGGGAGCTGTTTTTT. Translation gives CATKAGVTGELFF.